The sequence of this T cell receptor (beta chain) was determined in a study of monozygotic twins with inflammatory bowel disease (dated by TCRdb to between 2018 and 2021). Broadly, across the study: The complete study included approximately 28 monozygotic twin pairs: 19 IBD-discordant Danish pairs and nine German pairs, of which four were IBD-concordant and five were IBD-discordant. Disease-associated traits were sought mainly through comparisons between IBD patients and their genetically identical healthy co-twins within discordant pairs. Each individual had, on average, about 151 000 unique TCRalpha sequences and 181 000 unique TCRbeta sequences available for analysis.

In the germline V gene (reference sequence), CDR1 corresponds to SGHNT and CDR2 to YYREEE. Spanning cysteine to phenylalanine, the CDR3 consists of 16 amino acids. No DNA appears here. The study at large found these results: The analysis was unable to tell different T cell subtypes apart. Because patients were on differing immunosuppressive treatments, the repertoires may have picked up extra background noise and inter-individual variability. A decrease in TCRbeta repertoire diversity, as measured by inverse Simpson index, was observed in IBD patients compared with their healthy co-twins. Repertoire similarity did not differ between concordant and discordant twins, which could be due to limited statistical power. No single strong signal or clonotype linked to IBD turned up in the results, so the idea that one exists was not supported. Fewer clonotypes were shared with other individuals by IBD patients than by healthy twins, most markedly in patients showing signs of disease activity.

About this clonotype: Its cognate antigen has yet to be identified.

Libraries were constructed by 5' RACE. Preparation of each TCR library used 3,000 to 3,500 ng of total RNA. cDNA was synthesized with SMARTScribe reverse transcriptase in eight separate reactions per sample. Unique molecular identifiers containing a 6-nucleotide sample barcode were introduced through template switching during cDNA synthesis. Two nested PCRs of approximately 16 and 10 cycles amplified the TCRalpha and TCRbeta cDNA, and bead purification followed each PCR. Before amplification, the cDNA was treated with uracil DNA-glycosylase and purified using the QIAquick PCR purification kit. In the second PCR, Illumina TruSeq-compatible adapters and sample-specific barcodes were added. Library quality and concentration were assessed using TapeStation and Qubit, and about 5.2 ng of each library was pooled. Sequencing of pooled libraries was carried out on an Illumina HiSeq2500 single-index Rapid Run using 2 x 100 bp reads and custom sequencing primers. In the paper's pipeline: MiGEC version 1.2.6 was used for UMI-based consensus assembly to correct PCR and sequencing errors. V(D)J alignment, clonotype assembly and CDR3 extraction were performed with MiXCR version 2.1.1. Normalisation of gene usage, clonotype sharing and MAIT/NKT TCR abundance was achieved by analysing the top 1000, 10 000 and 20 000 clonotypes per sample. Diversity was computed as the inverse Simpson index with the vegan R package after downsampling to 27 000 UMIs. Paired Mann-Whitney U tests were applied to discordant twin pairs, with Benjamini-Hochberg correction for multiple testing. Through TCRdb reprocessing, the reads give one entry per CDR3 protein sequence; DNA is omitted. In this record, the V and J calls reflect TCRdb's handling and not the investigators' own analysis. The sample table on file contains 420,000 or so distinct CDR3 sequences. Under 3% of the sample rests with the top ten.

From each donor, an approximately 2.6 ml peripheral blood sample was collected into PAXgene tubes and kept at -80 degrees C. Without any T cell sorting, total RNA was extracted from whole blood using the PAXgene blood miRNA kit on an automated QIAcube. Peripheral blood from monozygotic twin pairs who were concordant or discordant for inflammatory bowel disease underwent deep TCRalpha and TCRbeta repertoire profiling using unique molecular barcoding. Smoking habits were recorded for all twin pairs, and each individual was classified as a current, former or never smoker. This receptor chain uses TRBV5-4 and TRBJ2-1; TCRdb lists TRBD2, though no DNA is available to test this call. The receptor comes from a human donor with ulcerative colitis or Crohn's disease, or a healthy co-twin of an affected twin (not recorded which). The sequenced sample consisted of blood. The CDR3 corresponds to CASSLSTSGGYNEQFF.